The sequence of this TCR beta chain was determined in a study of T-cell memory formation after mild COVID-19. CDR1 is SGHDN, CDR2 FVKESK, per germline. With 0 bases removed from V and 9 bases from J, the gap between germline ends came to 14 bases. The CDR3 extends over 15 amino acids. MiXCR, run by TCRdb on the 5' RACE reads, gives a single entry per CDR3 protein. The sample includes about 610,000 distinct CDR3 sequences, about 18% of them seen just once. This clonotype was picked up a small number of times. The chain links TRBV14 to TRBJ2-2; unclear D gene. Sequenced material: PBMCs or a T cell subset sorted from them (not recorded which). The origin of this receptor is an adult woman who had mild COVID-19 (a few samples of this study predate the infection). Cell type and time point are not known. Written as DNA, the CDR3 is TGTGCCAGCAGCCAAGAAGAAGGGATGGGATGGGAGCTGTTTTTT. Its translation is CASSQEEGMGWELFF.